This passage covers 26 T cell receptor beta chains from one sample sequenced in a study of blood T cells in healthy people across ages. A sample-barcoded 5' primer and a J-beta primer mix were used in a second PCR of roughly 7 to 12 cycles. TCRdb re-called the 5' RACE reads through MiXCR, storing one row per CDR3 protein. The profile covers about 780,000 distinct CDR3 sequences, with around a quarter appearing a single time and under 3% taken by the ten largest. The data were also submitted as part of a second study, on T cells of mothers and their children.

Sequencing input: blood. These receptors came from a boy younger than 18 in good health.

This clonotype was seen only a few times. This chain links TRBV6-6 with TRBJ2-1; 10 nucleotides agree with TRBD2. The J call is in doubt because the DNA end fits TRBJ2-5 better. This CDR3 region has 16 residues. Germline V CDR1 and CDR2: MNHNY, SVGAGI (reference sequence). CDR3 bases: TGTGCCAGCAGCCTAGCGGGGGAGCTCTCTGGGCAGACCCAGTACTTC. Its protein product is CASSLAGELSGQTQYF.

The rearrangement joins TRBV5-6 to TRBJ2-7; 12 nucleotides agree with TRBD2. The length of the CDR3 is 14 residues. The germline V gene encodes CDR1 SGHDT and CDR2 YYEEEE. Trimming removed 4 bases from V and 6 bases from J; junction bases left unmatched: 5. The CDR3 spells CASSRGLAGLEQYF. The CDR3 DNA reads TGTGCCAGCAGCCGAGGACTAGCGGGGCTCGAGCAGTACTTC.

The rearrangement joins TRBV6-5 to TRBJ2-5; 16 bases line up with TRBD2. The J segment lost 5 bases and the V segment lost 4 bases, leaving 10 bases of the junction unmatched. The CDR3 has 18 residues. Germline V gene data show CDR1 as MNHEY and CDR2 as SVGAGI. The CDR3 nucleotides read TGTGCCAGCAGTTCTGGGACTAGCGGGGGGGCCGGTTTCGAGACCCAGTACTTC. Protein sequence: CASSSGTSGGAGFETQYF.

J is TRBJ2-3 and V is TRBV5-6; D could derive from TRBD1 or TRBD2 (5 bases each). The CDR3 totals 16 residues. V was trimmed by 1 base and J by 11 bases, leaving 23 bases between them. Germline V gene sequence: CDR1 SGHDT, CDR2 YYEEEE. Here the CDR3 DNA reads TGTGCCAGCAGCTTGAGGGGTAGGATGGGCGGGTCTCGGCAGTATTTT. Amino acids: CASSLRGRMGGSRQYF. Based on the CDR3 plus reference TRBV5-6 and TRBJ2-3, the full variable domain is DAGVTQSPTHLIKTRGQQVTLRCSPKSGHDTVSWYQQALGQGPQFIFQYYEEEERQRGNFPDRFSGHQFPNYSSELNVNALLLGDSALYLCASSLRGRMGGSRQYFGPGTRLTVL.

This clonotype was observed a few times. DNA of the CDR3: TGCGCCAGCAGCTTGACATGGGACAGGGGGTCGTACGAGCAGTACTTC. It encodes CASSLTWDRGSYEQYF. The rearrangement links TRBV5-1 to TRBJ2-5, with 11 bases matching TRBD1. The end of the DNA fits TRBJ2-7 better, so the J call may be wrong. The CDR3 extends over 16 amino acids. CDR1 and CDR2 (germline): SGHRS, YFSETQ.

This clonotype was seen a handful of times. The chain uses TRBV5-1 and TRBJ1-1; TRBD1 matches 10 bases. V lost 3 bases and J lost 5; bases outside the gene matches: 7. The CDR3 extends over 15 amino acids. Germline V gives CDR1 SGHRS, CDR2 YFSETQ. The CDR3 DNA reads TGCGCCAGCAGCTATCGGACAGGGGGAATGACTGAAGCTTTCTTT. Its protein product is CASSYRTGGMTEAFF. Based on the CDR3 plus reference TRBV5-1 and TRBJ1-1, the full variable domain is KAGVTQTPRYLIKTRGQQVTLSCSPISGHRSVSWYQQTPGQGLQFLFEYFSETQRNKGNFPGRFSGRQFSNSRSEMNVSTLELGDSALYLCASSYRTGGMTEAFFGQGTRLTVV.

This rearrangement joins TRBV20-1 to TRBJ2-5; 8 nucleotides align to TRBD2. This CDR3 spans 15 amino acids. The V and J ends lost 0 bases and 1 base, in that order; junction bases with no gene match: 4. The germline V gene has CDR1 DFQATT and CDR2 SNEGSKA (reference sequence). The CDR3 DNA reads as TGCAGTGCTAGAGACCTCCTAGCGGGCCAAGAGACCCAGTACTTC. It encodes CSARDLLAGQETQYF.

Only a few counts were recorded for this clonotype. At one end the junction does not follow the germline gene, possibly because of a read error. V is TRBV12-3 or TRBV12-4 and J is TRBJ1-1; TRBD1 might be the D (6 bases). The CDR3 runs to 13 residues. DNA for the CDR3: TGTGCCAGCAACGACCTAACATGGGGGGCGATGGTCTTT. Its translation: CASNDLTWGAMVF.

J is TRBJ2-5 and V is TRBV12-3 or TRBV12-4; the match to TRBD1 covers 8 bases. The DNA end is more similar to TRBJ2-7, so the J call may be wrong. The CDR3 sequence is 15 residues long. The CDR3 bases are TGTGCCAGCAGTGACGGACAGGGCCGTCTCGACGAGCAGTACTTC. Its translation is CASSDGQGRLDEQYF.

The CDR3 is CASSLTLAGGQETQYF. CDR3 DNA sequence: TGTGCCAGCAGCTTAACGCTAGCGGGGGGGCAGGAGACCCAGTACTTC. The gene calls are TRBV7-3 and TRBJ2-5; the match to TRBD2 covers 12 bases. The CDR3 contains 16 residues. Per the germline V gene, CDR1 is SGHTA and CDR2 is FQGTGA. Trimming at V came to 0 bases and at J to 5 bases, leaving 4 bases not matched to a gene.

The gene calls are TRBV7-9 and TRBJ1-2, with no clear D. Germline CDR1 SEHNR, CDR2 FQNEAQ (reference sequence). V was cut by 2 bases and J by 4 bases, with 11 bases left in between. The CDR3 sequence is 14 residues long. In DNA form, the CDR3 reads TGTGCCAGCAGCTTACTCCCGCAGAGCTATGGCTACACCTTC. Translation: CASSLLPQSYGYTF.

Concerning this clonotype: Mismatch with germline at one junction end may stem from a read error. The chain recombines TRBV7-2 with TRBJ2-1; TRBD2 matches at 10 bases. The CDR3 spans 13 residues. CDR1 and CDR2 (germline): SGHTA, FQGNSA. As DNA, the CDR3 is TGTGCCAGCAGCTTGGGACTAGCGCGGGAGCAGCTCTTC. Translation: CASSLGLAREQLF.

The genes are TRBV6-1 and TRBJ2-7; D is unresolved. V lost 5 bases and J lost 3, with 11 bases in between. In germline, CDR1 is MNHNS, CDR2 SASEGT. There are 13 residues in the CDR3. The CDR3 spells CASSRRSNYEQYF. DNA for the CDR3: TGTGCCAGCAGTCGTCGTTCTAACTACGAGCAGTACTTC.

CDR3 nucleotide sequence: TGTGCCAGCAGTTACTTAGCGGGGGGGCCAACAGATACGCAGTATTTT. It is translated as CASSYLAGGPTDTQYF. The chain carries TRBV6-5 and TRBJ2-3; 11 nucleotides match TRBD2. This CDR3 contains 16 residues. Germline V gene data show CDR1 as MNHEY and CDR2 as SVGAGI. With 1 base clipped from V and 3 bases from J, the junction kept 3 bases outside the gene matches.

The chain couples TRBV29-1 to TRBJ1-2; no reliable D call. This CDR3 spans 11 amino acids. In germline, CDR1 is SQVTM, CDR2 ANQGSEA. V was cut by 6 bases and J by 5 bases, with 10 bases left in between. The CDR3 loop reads CSVVARYGYTF. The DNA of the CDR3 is TGCAGCGTAGTTGCTCGTTATGGCTACACCTTC.

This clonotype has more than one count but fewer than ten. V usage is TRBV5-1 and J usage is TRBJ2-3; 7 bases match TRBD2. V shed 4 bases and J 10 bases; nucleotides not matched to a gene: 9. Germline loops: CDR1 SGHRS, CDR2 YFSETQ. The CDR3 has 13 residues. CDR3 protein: CASSPGGNNAQYF. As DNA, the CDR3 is TGCGCCAGCAGCCCGGGGGGAAACAATGCGCAGTATTTT. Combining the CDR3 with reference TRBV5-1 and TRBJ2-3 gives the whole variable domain KAGVTQTPRYLIKTRGQQVTLSCSPISGHRSVSWYQQTPGQGLQFLFEYFSETQRNKGNFPGRFSGRQFSNSRSEMNVSTLELGDSALYLCASSPGGNNAQYFGPGTRLTVL.

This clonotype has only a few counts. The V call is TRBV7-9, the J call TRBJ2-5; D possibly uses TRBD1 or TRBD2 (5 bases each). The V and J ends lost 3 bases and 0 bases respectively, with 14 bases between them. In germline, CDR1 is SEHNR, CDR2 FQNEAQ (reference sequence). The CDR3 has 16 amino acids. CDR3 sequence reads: CASSFITGTHQETQYF. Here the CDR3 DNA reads TGTGCCAGCAGCTTCATCACCGGGACCCACCAAGAGACCCAGTACTTC.

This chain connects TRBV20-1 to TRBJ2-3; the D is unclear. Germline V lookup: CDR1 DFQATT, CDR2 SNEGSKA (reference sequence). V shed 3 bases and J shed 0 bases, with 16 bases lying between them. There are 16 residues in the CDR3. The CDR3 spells CSASVSGLTSTDTQYF. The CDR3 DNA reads TGCAGTGCTAGTGTGTCTGGGCTAACTAGCACAGATACGCAGTATTTT.

The CDR3 DNA sequence: TGTGCCAGCAGCCACCGGGGGGGGCCCGGTTACAATGAGCAGTTCTTC. Encoded protein: CASSHRGGPGYNEQFF. The chain has TRBV3-1 and TRBJ2-1; 8 bases agree with TRBD2. The CDR3 spans 16 residues. The germline V gene encodes CDR1 LGHDT and CDR2 YNNKEL (reference sequence). Trimming removed 3 bases from V and 4 bases from J; junction bases left unmatched: 8.

In DNA, the CDR3 is TGCAGTGCTAGTTCTGACGGAACTAACTATGGCTACACCTTC. Its translation: CSASSDGTNYGYTF. This rearrangement joins TRBV20-1 to TRBJ1-2; no reliable D call. The ends were cut back, 3 bases at V and 0 bases at J, with 11 bases in the middle. The CDR3 loop spans 14 amino acids. Germline lookup yields CDR1 DFQATT and CDR2 SNEGSKA (reference sequence).

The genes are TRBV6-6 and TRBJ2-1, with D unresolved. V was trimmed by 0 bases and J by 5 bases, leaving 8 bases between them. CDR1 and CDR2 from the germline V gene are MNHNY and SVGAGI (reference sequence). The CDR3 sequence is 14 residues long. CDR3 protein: CASSYSAGHNEQFF. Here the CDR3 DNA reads TGTGCCAGCAGTTACTCGGCAGGTCACAATGAGCAGTTCTTC.

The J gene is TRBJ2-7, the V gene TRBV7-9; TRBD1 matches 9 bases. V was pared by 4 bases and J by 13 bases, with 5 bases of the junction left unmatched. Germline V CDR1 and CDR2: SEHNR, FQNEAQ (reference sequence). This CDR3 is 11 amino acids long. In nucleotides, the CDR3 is TGTGCCAGCAGCTCAGACAGGGGGGACTACTTC. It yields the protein CASSSDRGDYF.

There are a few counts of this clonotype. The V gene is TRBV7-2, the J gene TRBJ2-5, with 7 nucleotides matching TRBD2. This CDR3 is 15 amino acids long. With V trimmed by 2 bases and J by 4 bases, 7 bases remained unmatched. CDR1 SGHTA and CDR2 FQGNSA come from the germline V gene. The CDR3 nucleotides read TGTGCCAGCAGCTTAAACGGGGGGAACGGAGAGACCCAGTACTTC. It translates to CASSLNGGNGETQYF.

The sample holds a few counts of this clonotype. The CDR3 sequence: CASSLSEVETQYF. In DNA form, the CDR3 reads TGTGCCAGCAGTTTATCCGAGGTAGAGACCCAGTACTTC. V gene TRBV27 combines with J gene TRBJ2-5; D ambiguous. Germline V gene data show CDR1 as MNHEY and CDR2 as SMNVEV (reference sequence). The V end lost 0 bases, the J end lost 4 bases, and 6 bases lay between the germline ends. The CDR3 contains 13 residues.

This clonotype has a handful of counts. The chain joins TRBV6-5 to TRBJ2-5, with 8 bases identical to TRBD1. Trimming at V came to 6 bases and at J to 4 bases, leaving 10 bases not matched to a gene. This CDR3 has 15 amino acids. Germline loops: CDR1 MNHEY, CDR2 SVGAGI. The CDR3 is CASRPDRGPLETQYF. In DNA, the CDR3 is TGTGCCAGCAGGCCTGACAGGGGACCGTTAGAGACCCAGTACTTC.

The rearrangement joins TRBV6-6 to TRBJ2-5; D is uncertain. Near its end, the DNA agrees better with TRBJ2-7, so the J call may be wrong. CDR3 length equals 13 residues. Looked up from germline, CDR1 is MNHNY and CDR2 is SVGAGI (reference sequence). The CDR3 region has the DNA TGTGCCAGCACCCCACAGAGCTCCTACGAGCAGTACTTC. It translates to CASTPQSSYEQYF.